The 13 T cell receptor beta chains reported below all come from one sample, sequenced in a study of blood T cell repertoires in COVID-19. This table comes from immunoSEQ multiplex PCR, and its TCRdb copy is limited to in-frame clones, with some not included. The sample includes about 170,000 clones, 92% of them seen just once. The sample consisted of peripheral blood. The receptors were sampled from a man aged 25-40 years with COVID-19, enrolled during active disease.

V is TRBV4-1 and J is TRBJ1-5; D call uncertain. The CDR3 has 13 residues. Germline CDR1 is MGHRA and CDR2 is YSYEKL. Trimming pared 2 bases from V and 1 base from J, leaving 3 bases between. The CDR3: CASSQLSNQPQHF. CDR3 nucleotides: TGCGCCAGCAGCCAACTGAGCAATCAGCCCCAGCATTTT.

The chain employs TRBV6-5 and TRBJ2-2; weak D call: TRBD1 (5 bases). This CDR3 spans 15 amino acids. Trimming took 6 bases from V and 7 from J, leaving 18 bases between them. Germline V gene data show CDR1 as MNHEY and CDR2 as SVGAGI. The CDR3 DNA is TGTGCCAGCAGACCCCGCCAGGGAAGAGGCGGGGAGCTGTTTTTT. This gives the protein CASRPRQGRGGELFF.

This clone has only one observation. The chain couples TRBV19 to TRBJ1-2, with no clear D. Between the trimmed V and J ends, which lost 5 bases and 4 bases, there was a span of 11 bases. The length of the CDR3 is 13 residues. CDR1 and CDR2 (germline): LNHDA, SQIVND (reference sequence). The CDR3 DNA reads as TGTGCCAGTAGTTTCCCACAGCTCTATGGCTACACCTTC. This sequence encodes CASSFPQLYGYTF.

The sample holds many counts of this clone. This sequence joins TRBV5-8 and TRBJ2-7; TRBD1 matches at 7 bases. This CDR3 comprises 14 residues. J was trimmed by 5 bases and V by 3 bases; bases with no gene match: 8. Germline CDR1 reads SGHTS; CDR2 reads YDEGEE. As DNA, the CDR3 is TGTGCCAGCAGCTGGACAGGAGACCCCCACGAGCAGTACTTC. This encodes CASSWTGDPHEQYF.

This chain links TRBV12-3 or TRBV12-4 with TRBJ1-2; 7 bases map to TRBD1. V was pared by 5 bases and J by 4 bases, with 4 bases of the junction left unmatched. CDR3 length equals 13 residues. This CDR3 is CASSLRQGYGYTF. CDR3 DNA: TGTGCCAGCAGTCTAAGACAGGGCTATGGCTACACCTTC.

Only a few counts were recorded for this clone. The V call is TRBV11-2, the J call TRBJ2-3; 14 bases are shared with TRBD2. The V segment lost 5 bases and the J segment 8 bases; nucleotides outside the gene matches: 12. The CDR3 sequence is 17 residues long. Per germline, CDR1 SGHAT and CDR2 FQNNGV. The CDR3 reads CASSARTGTSGRVTQYF. The CDR3 DNA sequence: TGTGCCAGCAGCGCGAGGACCGGGACTAGCGGGAGAGTTACGCAGTATTTT. Full variable domain (rest looked up from reference TRBV11-2 and TRBJ2-3): EAGVAQSPRYKIIEKRQSVAFWCNPISGHATLYWYQQILGQGPKLLIQFQNNGVVDDSQLPKDRFSAERLKGVDSTLKIQPAKLEDSAVYLCASSARTGTSGRVTQYFGPGTRLTVL.

V is TRBV7-3 and J is TRBJ2-3, with 12 bases lining up with TRBD2. The germline CDR1 and CDR2 sequences are SGHTA and FQGTGA. The junction had 3 bases not matched to a gene; V was cut back by 4 bases and J by 1 base. The CDR3 is 16 amino acids. The CDR3 nucleotides are TGTGCCAGCAGCTCCCGACTAGCGGGGGGCACAGATACGCAGTATTTT. It specifies CASSSRLAGGTDTQYF.

The chain is built from TRBV15 and TRBJ2-7; possibly TRBD1 for D (6 bases). The V and J ends lost 5 bases and 2 bases respectively, with 13 bases between them. CDR1 is LNHNV, CDR2 YYDKDF, per germline (reference sequence). This CDR3 spans 14 amino acids. In DNA, the CDR3 is TGTGCCACCAGCCTCGCCCCAGGGGCCTACGAGCAGTACTTC. Translation gives CATSLAPGAYEQYF. The whole variable domain, remainder taken from reference TRBV15 and TRBJ2-7, is DAMVIQNPRYQVTQFGKPVTLSCSQTLNHNVMYWYQQKSSQAPKLLFHYYDKDFNNEADTPDNFQSRRPNTSFCFLDIRSPGLGDTAMYLCATSLAPGAYEQYFGPGTRLTVT.

This chain links TRBV4-1 with TRBJ2-1, with a tentative D call TRBD2 (6 bases). This CDR3 is 14 amino acids long. Germline V gives CDR1 MGHRA, CDR2 YSYEKL. V lost 1 base and J 9 bases, leaving 13 bases between the germline ends. The CDR3 is CASSQGDSWSEQFF. The CDR3 bases are TGCGCCAGCAGCCAAGGGGACTCGTGGAGTGAGCAGTTCTTC.

The CDR3 DNA reads TGCAGCGTTGAATTTAGGAGGCCCCCCGGTGAAGCTTTCTTT. Translation: CSVEFRRPPGEAFF. This chain links TRBV29-1 with TRBJ1-1; the D is unclear. The germline V gene encodes CDR1 SQVTM and CDR2 ANQGSEA. V was cut by 2 bases and J by 7 bases, with 17 bases left in between. The CDR3 totals 14 residues.

J is TRBJ1-1 and V is TRBV19; a weak D match, TRBD1 (5 bases). CDR3 length: 14 residues. CDR1 and CDR2 (germline): LNHDA, SQIVND (reference sequence). Deletions cut 7 bases from V and 6 bases from J, with 18 bases between. The CDR3 bases are TGTGCCAGTACTGCGACAGACTTGGTCGCTGAAGCTTTCTTT. Protein product: CASTATDLVAEAFF.

In DNA form, the CDR3 reads TGTGCCAGCAGCCAGCCCGGGACAGGGAATGAAAAACTGTTTTTT. Its translation is CASSQPGTGNEKLFF. The chain recombines TRBV4-2 with TRBJ1-4; 9 nucleotides agree with TRBD1. The CDR3 contains 15 residues. The J segment lost 5 bases and the V segment lost 3 bases, leaving 4 bases of the junction unmatched. Germline V lookup: CDR1 LGHNA, CDR2 YNFKEQ.

This chain links TRBV27 with TRBJ2-1; 7 bases fit TRBD2. Germline values: CDR1 MNHEY, CDR2 SMNVEV (reference sequence). V lost 4 bases, J lost 8 bases, and 8 bases stayed unmatched. The CDR3 length is 14 residues. This CDR3 is CASSSRSGGDEQFF. As DNA, the CDR3 is TGTGCCAGCAGTTCGAGAAGTGGGGGGGATGAGCAGTTCTTC.